This T cell receptor beta chain was identified during a study of T-cell reconstitution after alpha-beta-depleted transplantation in children. Preparing the TCRbeta library involved the use of unique molecular identifiers. TCRdb re-called the PCR reads through MiXCR, storing one row per CDR3 protein. Of about 980,000 distinct CDR3 sequences in the sample, about 29% were seen once. Germline V gene lookup returns CDR1 MGHRA and CDR2 YSYEKL. The CDR3 contains 18 residues. Trimming pared 0 bases from V and 0 bases from J, leaving 17 bases between. The material was PBMCs, mostly from graft donor cells, obtained 360 days after TCRalphabeta/CD19-depleted stem cell transplant. This TCR was recovered from a boy under two years old who had a stem cell transplant for SCID, so the T cells may come from the graft donor. The rearrangement joins TRBV4-1 to TRBJ1-1, with D maybe TRBD1 (5 bases). CDR3 residues: CASSQESRDVNMNTEAFF. CDR3 DNA: TGCGCCAGCAGCCAAGAGTCCCGGGACGTAAACATGAACACTGAAGCTTTCTTT.